These 10 T cell receptor beta chains share one sample of origin, sequenced in a study of blood T cell repertoires in COVID-19. Only in-frame clones appear in the TCRdb table, and some are missing; sequencing was by immunoSEQ multiplex PCR. Of around 200,000 clones listed, under 90% are singletons. Sequenced: peripheral blood. The receptors come from a woman aged 70-85 years with COVID-19, enrolled during active disease.

The gene calls are TRBV27 and TRBJ2-3; D is unresolved. This CDR3 comprises 15 residues. V lost 2 bases to trimming and J lost 1 base, with 10 bases between them. CDR1 is MNHEY and CDR2 is SMNVEV in the germline V gene (reference sequence). CDR3 amino acids: CASSLNLDRTDTQYF. CDR3 DNA: TGTGCCAGCAGTTTAAATCTAGATCGCACAGATACGCAGTATTTT.

The genes are TRBV15 and TRBJ2-1; D might be TRBD2 (5 bases). The CDR3 length is 17 residues. The V end was cut by 5 bases, the J end by 1 base, with 18 bases between. Germline V lookup: CDR1 LNHNV, CDR2 YYDKDF (reference sequence). The CDR3 spells CATSRTRSSISYNEQFF. CDR3 sequence (DNA): TGTGCCACCAGCCGAACTAGGAGTTCAATATCCTACAATGAGCAGTTCTTC.

The V call is TRBV5-1, the J call TRBJ2-5; 10 nucleotides align to TRBD2. V gave up 2 bases and J gave up 5 bases; unmatched junction bases: 6. From germline, CDR1 is SGHRS and CDR2 YFSETQ. The CDR3 covers 15 residues. The CDR3, as DNA: TGCGCCAGCAGCTTCAGCGGGAGGGACGGGGAGACCCAGTACTTC. Its translation: CASSFSGRDGETQYF. Full variable domain (remainder filled in from reference TRBV5-1 and TRBJ2-5): KAGVTQTPRYLIKTRGQQVTLSCSPISGHRSVSWYQQTPGQGLQFLFEYFSETQRNKGNFPGRFSGRQFSNSRSEMNVSTLELGDSALYLCASSFSGRDGETQYFGPGTRLLVL.

V and J are TRBV4-1 and TRBJ2-3; TRBD2 matches at 7 bases. Germline loops: CDR1 MGHRA, CDR2 YSYEKL. The CDR3 is 14 amino acids. J was trimmed by 2 bases and V by 4 bases; bases with no gene match: 3. The CDR3 nucleotides are TGCGCCAGCAGCCTAACTAGCGACACAGATACGCAGTATTTT. Translated: CASSLTSDTDTQYF.

This clone was found once. The genes are TRBV6-2 or TRBV6-3 and TRBJ1-1; D might be TRBD1 (5 bases). There are 14 residues in the CDR3. CDR1 MNHEY and CDR2 SVGEGT come from the germline V gene. The ends were cut back, 5 bases at V and 4 bases at J, with 14 bases in the middle. CDR3 protein: CASSPLTGGTEAFF. The CDR3 DNA follows: TGTGCCAGCAGTCCGCTTACAGGCGGCACTGAAGCTTTCTTT.

The V gene is TRBV5-1, the J gene TRBJ1-4; D gene ambiguous. Germline V gene data show CDR1 as SGHRS and CDR2 as YFSETQ. This CDR3 has 15 residues. Trimming stripped 1 base from V and 0 bases from J, with 7 bases between. The chain's CDR3 is CASSLSIATNEKLFF. The CDR3 DNA is TGCGCCAGCAGCTTGAGCATTGCAACTAATGAAAAACTGTTTTTT.

This chain uses TRBV6-5 with TRBJ1-2, with D possibly matching TRBD1 (6 bases). CDR3 length equals 15 residues. Germline V lookup: CDR1 MNHEY, CDR2 SVGAGI. V gave up 5 bases and J gave up 8 bases, with 21 bases separating them. CDR3 protein: CASSPPQGAQGGYTF. CDR3 sequence (DNA): TGTGCCAGCAGTCCCCCCCAAGGGGCGCAGGGGGGCTACACCTTC.

This clone was observed once. The chain employs TRBV20-1 and TRBJ2-1; TRBD2 matches at 9 bases. V shed 3 bases, J shed 7 bases, and the junction held 10 bases outside the gene matches. CDR1 DFQATT and CDR2 SNEGSKA come from the germline V gene (reference sequence). CDR3 length equals 15 residues. CDR3 DNA sequence: TGCAGTGCTAGTAAGTCTAGCGGGAACTGGAATGAGCAGTTCTTC. Its protein is CSASKSSGNWNEQFF.

The chain employs TRBV20-1 and TRBJ1-1; TRBD1 might be the D (5 bases). The CDR3 is 11 amino acids. Germline loops: CDR1 DFQATT, CDR2 SNEGSKA (reference sequence). Trimming shortened V by 2 bases and J by 11 bases, and 12 bases separated the two germline ends. The CDR3 protein is CSARIREGAFF. CDR3 in DNA: TGCAGTGCTAGAATAAGGGAGGGGGCTTTCTTT.

The V call is TRBV10-1, the J call TRBJ1-5; 9 positions match TRBD1. The trim removed 6 bases at V and 4 bases at J, leaving 7 bases unmatched. The germline V gene has CDR1 WNHNN and CDR2 SYGVQD (reference sequence). The CDR3 is 15 residues long. CDR3 region: CASRGQGMSNQPQHF. The CDR3 DNA follows: TGCGCCAGCAGAGGACAGGGGATGAGTAATCAGCCCCAGCATTTT.